Listed below are T cell receptor beta chains from one sample, sequenced in a study of cytomegalovirus exposure and HLA in healthy donors. The assay was immunoSEQ multiplex PCR, and TCRdb's table has in-frame clones only and misses some. The sample includes about 170,000 clones, more than 80% seen only once; the top ten take roughly 0.75%. The sequenced sample was PBMCs. The origin of the receptors is a woman under 30 in good health and CMV-seronegative. Each CDR3 is given with its conserved first and last residue. D genes are given only for firm matches. Expanded clones get a size class; other rows say once, few or many, or leave the size out.

NA,TRBJ1-4,NA,TRBV30,CAWSVRRGLGEKLFF,TGTGCCTGGAGTGTACGTAGGGGTCTAGGTGAAAAACTGTTTTTT
NA,TRBJ2-1,NA,TRBV7-7,CASSRTEIGEQFF,TGTGCTAGCAGCCGGACTGAAATAGGTGAGCAGTTCTTC
TRBD2,TRBJ2-7,NA,TRBV6-6,CASSYHTGRAYEQYF,TGTGCCAGCAGTTATCACACCGGGAGGGCCTACGAGCAGTACTTC
NA,TRBJ2-7,few,TRBV28,CASSLLPDRAGEQYF,TGTGCCAGCAGTTTACTCCCCGACAGGGCGGGGGAGCAGTACTTC
TRBD1,TRBJ2-1,NA,TRBV7-9,CASSLGQGVINEQFF,TGTGCCAGCAGCTTAGGACAGGGGGTAATCAATGAGCAGTTCTTC
TRBD1,TRBJ1-1,NA,TRBV15,CATSQGARNTEAFF,TGTGCCACCAGCCAGGGGGCGAGGAACACTGAAGCTTTCTTT
NA,TRBJ2-4,once,TRBV7-8,CASSLGQPGNIQYF,TGTGCCAGCAGCTTAGGCCAACCAGGAAACATTCAGTACTTC
NA,TRBJ1-3,NA,TRBV6-5,CASSYSNRAGNTIYF,TGTGCCAGCAGTTACTCGAACAGGGCTGGAAACACCATATATTTT
TRBD1,TRBJ1-2,NA,TRBV6-1,CASVTTGGKGYTF,TGTGCCAGCGTGACGACAGGGGGAAAGGGCTACACCTTC
NA,TRBJ2-2,NA,TRBV19,CASKFGGELFF,TGTGCCAGTAAGTTCGGCGGGGAGCTGTTTTTT
NA,TRBJ2-2,NA,TRBV5-1,CASRMVQVTGELFF,TGCGCCAGCAGGATGGTACAAGTCACCGGGGAGCTGTTTTTT
TRBD2,TRBJ2-1,once,TRBV2,CASVRGLANNEQFF,TGTGCCAGCGTCCGTGGACTAGCGAACAATGAGCAGTTCTTC
NA,TRBJ2-3,few,TRBV6-4,CASSDSRGSGTDTQYF,TGTGCCAGCAGTGACTCGCGAGGTAGTGGGACAGATACGCAGTATTTT
NA,TRBJ2-3,once,TRBV19,CASSIGTATTDTQYF,TGTGCCAGTAGTATAGGGACAGCAACCACAGATACGCAGTATTTT
NA,TRBJ2-3,few,TRBV2,CASYQGQIHTDTQYF,TGTGCCAGCTACCAGGGGCAGATACACACAGATACGCAGTATTTT
TRBD1,TRBJ2-7,NA,TRBV28,CASSVFGTDDYEQYF,TGTGCCAGCAGCGTTTTCGGGACAGACGACTACGAGCAGTACTTC
NA,TRBJ2-7,once,TRBV28,CASSLPQRKTYEQYF,TGTGCCAGCAGTTTACCCCAGCGGAAAACGTACGAGCAGTACTTC
NA,TRBJ2-2,NA,TRBV4-2,CASSQDPDTGELFF,TGTGCCAGCAGCCAAGACCCAGACACCGGGGAGCTGTTTTTT
NA,TRBJ2-1,few,TRBV25-1,CASSGGGTYNEQFF,TGTGCCAGCAGTGGGGGAGGTACCTACAATGAGCAGTTCTTC
TRBD1,TRBJ1-5,few,TRBV6-4,CASSDSNWSGGRTNSNQPQHF,TGTGCCAGCAGTGACTCGAACTGGTCAGGGGGAAGAACGAATAGCAATCAGCCCCAGCATTTT
NA,TRBJ1-1,few,TRBV7-9,CASSSLAGFDEDTEAFF,TGTGCCAGCAGCTCCCTGGCGGGATTTGATGAGGACACTGAAGCTTTCTTT
TRBD1,TRBJ1-2,NA,TRBV5-1,CASRPLTGNNYGYTF,TGCGCCAGCAGACCGTTGACAGGGAATAACTATGGCTACACCTTC
NA,TRBJ2-6,NA,TRBV5-1,CASSFQVSGANVLTF,TGCGCCAGCAGCTTTCAGGTTTCTGGGGCCAACGTCCTGACTTTC
TRBD1,TRBJ2-7,NA,TRBV6-5,CASSGRQGTYEQYF,TGTGCCAGCAGTGGGCGACAGGGGACCTACGAGCAGTACTTC
NA,TRBJ2-4,NA,TRBV5-1,CASASEQSLAKNIQYF,TGCGCCAGCGCTAGCGAGCAATCCCTAGCCAAAAACATTCAGTACTTC
TRBD1,TRBJ1-3,NA,TRBV28,CASSIWDSGNTIYF,TGTGCCAGCAGTATATGGGACAGCGGAAACACCATATATTTT
TRBD1,TRBJ1-1,NA,TRBV5-1,CASSSDRGGNTEAFF,TGCGCCAGCAGCTCAGACAGGGGAGGGAACACTGAAGCTTTCTTT
TRBD2,TRBJ2-3,NA,TRBV7-6,CASSRDGAGGTDTQYF,TGTGCCAGCAGCCGGGACGGAGCGGGAGGCACAGATACGCAGTATTTT
NA,TRBJ1-1,NA,TRBV19,CASNDREAFF,TGTGCCAGTAACGACAGAGAAGCTTTCTTT
TRBD2,TRBJ2-1,NA,TRBV28,CASRRRDRKYLAGVDNEQFF,TGTGCCAGCAGGCGCCGGGACAGGAAGTATCTAGCGGGAGTTGACAATGAGCAGTTCTTC
NA,TRBJ1-5,NA,TRBV19,CASRGLGSYNQPQHF,TGTGCCAGTCGCGGTCTCGGCAGCTACAATCAGCCCCAGCATTTT
TRBD2,TRBJ2-3,NA,TRBV11-3,CASSLGGMGISGRSTDTQYF,TGTGCCAGCAGCTTAGGAGGAATGGGCATCAGCGGGAGGAGCACAGATACGCAGTATTTT
TRBD2,TRBJ2-7,few,TRBV5-6,CASSLDAGGLGSYEQYF,TGTGCCAGCAGCTTAGACGCGGGGGGGTTAGGGTCCTACGAGCAGTACTTC
TRBD1,TRBJ1-1,NA,TRBV9,CASSVGLGTGVNTEAFF,TGTGCCAGCAGCGTAGGTCTTGGGACAGGGGTTAACACTGAAGCTTTCTTT
TRBD1,TRBJ1-5,NA,TRBV19,CASSPGTGPNQPQHF,TGTGCCAGTAGTCCCGGGACAGGTCCCAATCAGCCCCAGCATTTT
NA,TRBJ1-2,NA,TRBV19,CASTDNLPGVVYGYTF,TGTGCCAGTACCGACAACCTTCCGGGGGTGGTCTATGGCTACACCTTC
TRBD1,TRBJ1-4,once,TRBV5-4,CASSGTGGARTNEKLFF,TGTGCCAGCAGCGGGACAGGGGGCGCCCGAACTAATGAAAAACTGTTTTTT
NA,TRBJ1-1,NA,TRBV6-5,CASSYRGRTEAFF,TGTGCCAGCAGTTACCGGGGAAGAACTGAAGCTTTCTTT
NA,TRBJ1-1,few,TRBV2,CASSADRGTEAFF,TGTGCCAGCAGTGCAGACCGCGGCACTGAAGCTTTCTTT
NA,TRBJ1-5,NA,TRBV7-9,CSSSLGEGSNQPQHF,TGTTCCAGCAGCTTAGGCGAGGGAAGCAATCAGCCCCAGCATTTT
NA,TRBJ1-2,NA,TRBV29-1,CSVEVSYGYTF,TGCAGCGTTGAAGTCAGCTATGGCTACACCTTC
TRBD1,TRBJ1-2,NA,TRBV27,CASSLGTGFNYGYTF,TGTGCCAGCAGTCTGGGGACAGGATTTAACTATGGCTACACCTTC
TRBD2,TRBJ2-1,NA,TRBV27,CASRYIAGEGYNEQFF,TGTGCCAGCAGGTATATAGCGGGAGAGGGTTACAATGAGCAGTTCTTC
NA,TRBJ2-2,NA,TRBV7-9,CASSFPPGELFF,TGTGCCAGCAGCTTCCCTCCCGGGGAGCTGTTTTTT
TRBD2,TRBJ2-7,NA,TRBV7-2,CASSLPGGPREQYF,TGTGCCAGCAGCTTACCGGGAGGGCCTCGCGAGCAGTACTTC
TRBD1,TRBJ1-2,NA,TRBV18,CASSPQGAVGYTF,TGTGCCAGCTCACCCCAGGGGGCGGTTGGCTACACCTTC
NA,TRBJ2-3,once,TRBV10-3,CAISEDTGSTDTQYF,TGTGCCATCAGTGAAGATACAGGGTCTACAGATACGCAGTATTTT
NA,TRBJ2-1,NA,TRBV29-1,CSVVSRDNEQFF,TGCAGCGTTGTTTCGCGGGACAATGAGCAGTTCTTC
TRBD2,TRBJ2-2,NA,TRBV7-8,CASSATSGVNTGELFF,TGTGCCAGCAGCGCCACTAGCGGGGTGAACACCGGGGAGCTGTTTTTT
TRBD2,TRBJ2-7,NA,TRBV19,CASSIASGPYEQYF,TGTGCCAGTAGTATAGCTAGCGGACCCTACGAGCAGTACTTC
NA,TRBJ1-5,NA,TRBV6-6,CASSYSRQSNQPQHF,TGTGCCAGCAGTTACTCGAGACAAAGCAATCAGCCCCAGCATTTT
TRBD2,TRBJ2-7,once,TRBV18,CASSPPSLAGATEQYF,TGTGCCAGCTCACCACCTAGCCTAGCGGGAGCCACAGAGCAGTACTTC
NA,TRBJ2-2,NA,TRBV5-1,CASSLAEIGNTGELFF,TGCGCCAGCAGCTTGGCGGAGATCGGGAACACCGGGGAGCTGTTTTTT
TRBD1,TRBJ1-3,many,TRBV19,CASMDQGAGNTIYF,TGTGCCAGTATGGACCAGGGGGCTGGAAACACCATATATTTT
NA,TRBJ2-3,NA,TRBV27,CASLGGRGTRGGADTQYF,TGTGCCAGCCTCGGGGGGAGGGGTACGAGGGGGGGGGCGGATACGCAGTATTTT
NA,TRBJ2-7,once,TRBV4-1,CASSSPGSGGSYEQYF,TGCGCCAGCAGCTCACCGGGCAGCGGAGGCTCCTACGAGCAGTACTTC
TRBD1,TRBJ2-5,NA,TRBV6-5,CASSDRVRETQYF,TGTGCCAGCAGTGACAGGGTCCGGGAGACCCAGTACTTC
TRBD2,TRBJ2-7,NA,TRBV28,CASGVWGWREGSYEQYF,TGTGCCAGCGGAGTCTGGGGCTGGCGGGAGGGGTCCTACGAGCAGTACTTC
TRBD1,TRBJ1-5,NA,TRBV12-5,CASAWTGGKSQPQHF,TGTGCTAGTGCTTGGACAGGGGGCAAGTCGCAGCCCCAGCATTTT